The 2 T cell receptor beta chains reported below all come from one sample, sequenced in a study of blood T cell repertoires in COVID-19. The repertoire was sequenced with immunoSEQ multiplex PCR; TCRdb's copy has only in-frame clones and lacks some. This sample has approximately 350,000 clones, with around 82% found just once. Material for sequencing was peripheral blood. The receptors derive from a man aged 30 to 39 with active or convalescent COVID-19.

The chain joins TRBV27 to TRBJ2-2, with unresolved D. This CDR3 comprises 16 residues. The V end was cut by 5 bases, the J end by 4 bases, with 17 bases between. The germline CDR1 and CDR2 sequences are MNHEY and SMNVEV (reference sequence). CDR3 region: CASSPIRLLGTGELFF. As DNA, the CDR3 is TGTGCCAGCAGTCCGATTAGGCTGCTAGGCACCGGGGAGCTGTTTTTT.

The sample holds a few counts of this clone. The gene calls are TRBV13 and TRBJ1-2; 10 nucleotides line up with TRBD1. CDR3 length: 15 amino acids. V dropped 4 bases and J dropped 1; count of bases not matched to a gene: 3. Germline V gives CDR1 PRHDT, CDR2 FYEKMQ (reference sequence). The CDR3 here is CASSWTGGGNYGYTF. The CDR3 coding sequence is TGTGCCAGCAGCTGGACAGGGGGGGGTAACTATGGCTACACCTTC.